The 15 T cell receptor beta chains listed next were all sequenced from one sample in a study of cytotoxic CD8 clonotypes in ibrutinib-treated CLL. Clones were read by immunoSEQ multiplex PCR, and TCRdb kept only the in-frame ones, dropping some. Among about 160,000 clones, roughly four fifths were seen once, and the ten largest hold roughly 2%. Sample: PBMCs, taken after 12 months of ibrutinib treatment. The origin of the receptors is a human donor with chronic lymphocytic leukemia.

CDR3 residues: CASSELAGLNQPQHF. The DNA of the CDR3 is TGTGCCAGCAGTGAACTGGCAGGCCTCAATCAGCCCCAGCATTTT. V gene TRBV6-1 combines with J gene TRBJ1-5, with unresolved D. Deletions cut 2 bases from V and 3 bases from J, with 11 bases between. CDR1 MNHNS and CDR2 SASEGT come from the germline V gene. This CDR3 is built from 15 residues.

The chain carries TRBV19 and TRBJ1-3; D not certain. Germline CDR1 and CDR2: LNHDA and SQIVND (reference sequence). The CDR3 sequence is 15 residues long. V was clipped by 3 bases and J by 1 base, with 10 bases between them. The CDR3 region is CASSIPAISGNTIYF. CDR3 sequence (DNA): TGTGCCAGTAGTATCCCAGCGATTTCTGGAAACACCATATATTTT.

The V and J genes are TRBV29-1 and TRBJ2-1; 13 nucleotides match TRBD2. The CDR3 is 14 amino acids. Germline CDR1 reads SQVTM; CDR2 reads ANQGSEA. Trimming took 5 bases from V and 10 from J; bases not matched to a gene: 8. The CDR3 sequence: CSVSGLAGDTEQFF. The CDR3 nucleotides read TGCAGCGTTTCCGGACTAGCGGGGGACACCGAGCAGTTCTTC.

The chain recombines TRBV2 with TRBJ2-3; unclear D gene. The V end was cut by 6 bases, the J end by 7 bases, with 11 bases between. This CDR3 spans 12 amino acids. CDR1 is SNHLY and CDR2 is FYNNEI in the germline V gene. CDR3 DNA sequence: TGTGCCAGCAGACTGATCTCAAATACGCAGTATTTT. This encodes CASRLISNTQYF.

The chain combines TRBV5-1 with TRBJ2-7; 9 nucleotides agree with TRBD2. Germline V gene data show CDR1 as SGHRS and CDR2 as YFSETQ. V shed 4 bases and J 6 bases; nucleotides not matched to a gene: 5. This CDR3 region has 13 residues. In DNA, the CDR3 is TGCGCCAGCAGCCCTGGACTAGCGCTCGAGCAGTACTTC. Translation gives CASSPGLALEQYF.

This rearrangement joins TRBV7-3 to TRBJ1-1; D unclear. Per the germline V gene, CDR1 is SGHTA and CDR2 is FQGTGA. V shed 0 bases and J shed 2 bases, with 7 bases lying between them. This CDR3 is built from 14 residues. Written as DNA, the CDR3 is TGTGCCAGCAGCTTAACAGGGCGTAACACTGAAGCTTTCTTT. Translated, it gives CASSLTGRNTEAFF.

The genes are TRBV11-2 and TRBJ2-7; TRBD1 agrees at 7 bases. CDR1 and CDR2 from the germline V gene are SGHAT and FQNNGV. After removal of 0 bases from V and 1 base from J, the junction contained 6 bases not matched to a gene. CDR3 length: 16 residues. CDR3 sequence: CASSLDGQTGSYEQYF. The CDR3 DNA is TGTGCCAGCAGCTTAGATGGGCAGACAGGGTCCTACGAGCAGTACTTC.

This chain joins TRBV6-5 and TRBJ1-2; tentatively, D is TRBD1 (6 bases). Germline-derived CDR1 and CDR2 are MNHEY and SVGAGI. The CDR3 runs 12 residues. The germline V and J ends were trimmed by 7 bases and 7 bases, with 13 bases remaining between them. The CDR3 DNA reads TGTGCCAGCACCTCTTCAGGGGTTGGCTACACCTTC. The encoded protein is CASTSSGVGYTF.

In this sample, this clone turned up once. This chain's CDR3 is CASEVSPGQGYGYTF. Here the CDR3 DNA reads TGTGCCAGCGAGGTCTCTCCGGGACAGGGATATGGCTACACCTTC. The chain joins TRBV18 to TRBJ1-2, with 9 bases fitting TRBD1. Germline CDR1 KGHSH, CDR2 LQKENI. CDR3 length: 15 residues. V lost 8 bases and J lost 5; bases outside the gene matches: 12.

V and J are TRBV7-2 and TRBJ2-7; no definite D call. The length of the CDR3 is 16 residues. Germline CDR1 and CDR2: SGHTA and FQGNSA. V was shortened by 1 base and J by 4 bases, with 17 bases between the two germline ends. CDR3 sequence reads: CASSLVSRAGGYEQYF. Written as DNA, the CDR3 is TGTGCCAGCAGCTTAGTATCTAGGGCCGGTGGGTACGAGCAGTACTTC.

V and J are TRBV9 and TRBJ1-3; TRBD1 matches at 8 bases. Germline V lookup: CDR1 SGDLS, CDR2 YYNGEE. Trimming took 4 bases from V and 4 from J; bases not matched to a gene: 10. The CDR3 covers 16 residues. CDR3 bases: TGTGCCAGCAGCTCCGGCGACAGGGGCGGGGGAAACACCATATATTTT. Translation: CASSSGDRGGGNTIYF.

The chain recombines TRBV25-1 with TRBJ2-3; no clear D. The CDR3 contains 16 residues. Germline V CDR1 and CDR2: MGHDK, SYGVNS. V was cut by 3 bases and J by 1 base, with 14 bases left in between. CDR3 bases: TGTGCCAGCAGTGATCTTATGAGAGCAGGCACAGATACGCAGTATTTT. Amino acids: CASSDLMRAGTDTQYF.

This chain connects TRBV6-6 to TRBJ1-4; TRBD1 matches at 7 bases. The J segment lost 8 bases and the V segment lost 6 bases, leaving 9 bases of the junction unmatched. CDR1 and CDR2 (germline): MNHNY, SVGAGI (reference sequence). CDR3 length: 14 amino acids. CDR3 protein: CASRATGRVEKLFF. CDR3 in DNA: TGTGCCAGCAGAGCGACAGGGCGGGTCGAAAAACTGTTTTTT.

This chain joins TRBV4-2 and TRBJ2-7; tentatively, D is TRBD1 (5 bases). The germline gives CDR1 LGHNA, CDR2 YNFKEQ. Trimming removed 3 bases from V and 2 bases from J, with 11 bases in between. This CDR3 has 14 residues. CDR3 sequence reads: CASSHSWGPYEQYF. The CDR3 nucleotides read TGTGCCAGCAGCCATAGTTGGGGCCCCTACGAGCAGTACTTC.

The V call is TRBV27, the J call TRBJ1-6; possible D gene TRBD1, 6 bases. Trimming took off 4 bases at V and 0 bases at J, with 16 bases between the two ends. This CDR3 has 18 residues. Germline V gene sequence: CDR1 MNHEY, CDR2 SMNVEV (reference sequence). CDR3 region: CASSSRQALSSYNSPLHF. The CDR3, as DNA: TGTGCCAGCAGTTCGCGACAGGCGCTTAGCTCCTATAATTCACCCCTCCACTTT.